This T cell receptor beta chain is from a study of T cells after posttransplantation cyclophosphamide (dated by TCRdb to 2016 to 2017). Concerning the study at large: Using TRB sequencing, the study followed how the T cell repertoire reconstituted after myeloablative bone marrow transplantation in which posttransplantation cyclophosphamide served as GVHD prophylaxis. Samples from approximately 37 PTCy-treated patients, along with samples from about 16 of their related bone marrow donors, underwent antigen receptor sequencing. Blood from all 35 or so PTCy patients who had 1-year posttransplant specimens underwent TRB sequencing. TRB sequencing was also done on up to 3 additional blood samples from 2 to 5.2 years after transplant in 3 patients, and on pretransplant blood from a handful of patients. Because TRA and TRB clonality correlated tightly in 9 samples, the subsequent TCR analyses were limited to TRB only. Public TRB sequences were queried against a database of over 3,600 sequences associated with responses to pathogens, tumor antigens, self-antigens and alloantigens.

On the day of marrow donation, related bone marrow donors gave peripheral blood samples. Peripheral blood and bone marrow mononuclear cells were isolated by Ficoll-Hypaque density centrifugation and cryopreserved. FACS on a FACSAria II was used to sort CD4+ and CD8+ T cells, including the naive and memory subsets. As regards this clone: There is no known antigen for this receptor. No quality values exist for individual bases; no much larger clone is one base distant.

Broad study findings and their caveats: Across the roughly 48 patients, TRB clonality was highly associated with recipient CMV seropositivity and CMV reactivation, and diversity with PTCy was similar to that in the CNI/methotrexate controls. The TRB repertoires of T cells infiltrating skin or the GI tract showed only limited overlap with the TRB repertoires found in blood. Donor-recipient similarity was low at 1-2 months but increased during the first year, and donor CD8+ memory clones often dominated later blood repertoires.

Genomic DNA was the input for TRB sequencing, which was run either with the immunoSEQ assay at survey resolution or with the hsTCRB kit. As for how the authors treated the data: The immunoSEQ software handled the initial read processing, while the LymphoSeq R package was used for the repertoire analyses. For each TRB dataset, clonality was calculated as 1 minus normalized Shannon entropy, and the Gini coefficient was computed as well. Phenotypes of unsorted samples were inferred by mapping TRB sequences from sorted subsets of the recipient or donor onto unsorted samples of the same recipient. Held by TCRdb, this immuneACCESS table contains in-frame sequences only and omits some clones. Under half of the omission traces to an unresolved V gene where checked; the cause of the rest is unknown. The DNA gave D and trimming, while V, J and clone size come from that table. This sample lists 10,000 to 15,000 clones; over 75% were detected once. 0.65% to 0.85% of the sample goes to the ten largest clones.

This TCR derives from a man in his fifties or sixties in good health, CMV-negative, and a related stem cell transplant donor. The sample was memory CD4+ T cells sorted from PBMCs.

The sequence in DNA is TGTGCCAGCACCTGGGGGAGGACAGATACGCAGTATTTT. It translates as CASTWGRTDTQYF. The V and J segments used are TRBV5-6 and TRBJ2-3; a tentative D match to TRBD2 spans 6 bases. Relative to germline, V is 6 bases shorter and J is 3 bases shorter, with 11 bases between their ends. Spanning cysteine to phenylalanine, the CDR3 consists of 13 amino acids. Only the CDR3 part of the read is kept: 39 bases, read in frame from the first base. CDR1 and CDR2, looked up from the germline V gene, are SGHDT and YYEEEE.